This T cell receptor beta chain stems from a study of CD8 T cells in Susac syndrome. An input of about 0.5 to 1 ug of RNA was subjected to reverse transcription using random hexamers. MiXCR was run by TCRdb on the immunoSEQ multiplex PCR reads, yielding one entry per CDR3 protein. The sample shows hundreds of thousands of distinct CDR3 sequences, roughly 85% of them seen only once. The length of the CDR3 is 16 residues. V lost 1 base and J 1 base, leaving 10 bases between the germline ends. Per the germline V gene, CDR1 is SGHTA and CDR2 is FQGNSA. This rearrangement joins TRBV7-2 to TRBJ2-2, with D possibly matching TRBD2 (6 bases). This receptor was identified in a human donor with multiple sclerosis. Specimen: CD8+ T cells from PBMCs. The CDR3 loop is CASSLEKRVNTGELFF. For the CDR3, the DNA is TGTGCCAGCAGCTTAGAAAAGCGGGTGAACACCGGGGAGCTGTTTTTT.